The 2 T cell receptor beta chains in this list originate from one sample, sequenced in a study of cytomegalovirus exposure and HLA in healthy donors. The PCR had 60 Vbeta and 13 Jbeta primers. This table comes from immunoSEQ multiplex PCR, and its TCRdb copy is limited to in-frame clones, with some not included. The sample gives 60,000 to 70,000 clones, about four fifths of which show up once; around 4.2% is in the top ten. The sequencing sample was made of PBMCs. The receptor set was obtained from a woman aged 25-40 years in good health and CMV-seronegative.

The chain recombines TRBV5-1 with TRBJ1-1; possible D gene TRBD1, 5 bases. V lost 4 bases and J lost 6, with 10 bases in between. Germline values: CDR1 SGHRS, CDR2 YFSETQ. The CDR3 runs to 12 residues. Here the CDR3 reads CASSGRGAEAFF. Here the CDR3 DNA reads TGCGCCAGCAGCGGGCGGGGGGCTGAAGCTTTCTTT. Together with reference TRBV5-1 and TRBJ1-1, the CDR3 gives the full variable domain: KAGVTQTPRYLIKTRGQQVTLSCSPISGHRSVSWYQQTPGQGLQFLFEYFSETQRNKGNFPGRFSGRQFSNSRSEMNVSTLELGDSALYLCASSGRGAEAFFGQGTRLTVV.

The CDR3 DNA follows: TGTGCCAGCGGCTTGGGGCAGGGAGGGGTCGGCGAGCAGTACTTC. Translation: CASGLGQGGVGEQYF. The V gene is TRBV28, the J gene TRBJ2-7, with 7 positions matching TRBD2. CDR1 MDHEN and CDR2 SYDVKM come from the germline V gene. Trimming took 8 bases from V and 6 from J; bases not matched to a gene: 16. The CDR3 is 15 amino acids.